This T cell receptor beta chain originates from a study of CD8+CD57+ T cells in acquired aplastic anemia. Only a few counts were recorded for this clonotype. Profiles of TCR beta VDJ and CDR3 were generated from a genomic DNA template. From the reads, TCRdb called clonotypes with MiXCR, one entry per CDR3 protein. The data show just over 200,000 distinct CDR3 sequences, about 60% seen once. It was patients with CD8+CD57+ cell expansion by flow cytometry who were chosen for sequencing. The TCR sequence derives from a human donor with aplastic anemia. The sequenced material came from sorted CD4+, CD8+, or CD8+CD57+ T cells (not recorded which) from PBMCs.

In nucleotides, the CDR3 is TGTGCCACCAGCAGACCATTTCCGGGACAGGGGGCTGCTGAAGCTTTCTTT. It codes for CATSRPFPGQGAAEAFF. The rearrangement uses TRBV15 and TRBJ1-1; TRBD1 matches 12 bases. J gave up 6 bases and V 2 bases, and 10 bases lay outside the gene matches. The CDR3 spans 17 residues. Germline V lookup: CDR1 LNHNV, CDR2 YYDKDF (reference sequence).